This T cell receptor (beta chain) was sequenced for a study of Ad26.COV2.S vaccination and SARS-CoV-2 variants. Assay: immunoSEQ multiplex PCR; the TCRdb copy retains only in-frame clones and omits some. The sample has about 98,000 clones, about 78% seen once. Trimming stripped 2 bases from V and 6 bases from J, with 10 bases between. From germline, CDR1 is SGHTA and CDR2 FQGNSA. This CDR3 has 13 amino acids. Sequenced material: peripheral blood, taken after recovery from COVID-19. The chain uses TRBV7-2 and TRBJ1-2; TRBD1 might be the D (5 bases). This clonotype was obtained from a human donor who had recovered from COVID-19. The CDR3 nucleotides read TGTGCCAGCAGCTTAAGGGAAGGGGATGGCTACACCTTC. Its translation: CASSLREGDGYTF.